A selection of T cell receptor beta chains follows, all from one sample in a study of T cells in Graves' hyperthyroidism and ophthalmopathy. One entry per CDR3 protein, called by TCRdb with MiXCR from the multiplex PCR reads. This table has about 570,000 distinct CDR3 sequences, around 46% appearing once. Specimen: peripheral blood or thyroid tissue (not recorded which). The receptors stem from an adult woman with Graves' disease, either hyperthyroidism or ophthalmopathy (not recorded which). CDR3s include the opening cysteine and the closing phenylalanine or tryptophan. A D gene is named only where the DNA matches it firmly. Clone size is stated in some rows and not others, as once, few, many or a class when expanded.

>TRBD1|many|TRBV20-1|TRBJ1-1|13
CSARGGTGVLAFF
TGCAGTGCTAGAGGCGGGACAGGGGTTTTAGCTTTCTTT
>TRBD2|many|TRBV12-3/TRBV12-4|TRBJ2-7|20
CASTLPAWGGTSGAHYEQYF
TGTGCCAGCACCCTTCCAGCTTGGGGGGGGACTAGCGGGGCCCACTACGAGCAGTACTTC
>TRBD2|once|TRBV2|TRBJ2-5|15
CASSGELAGGETQYF
TGTGCCAGCAGTGGAGAGTTAGCGGGAGGAGAGACCCAGTACTTC
>NA|many|TRBV6-6|TRBJ2-6|21
CASSYSRSGQSLLTGANVLTF
TGTGCCAGCAGTTACTCGAGATCAGGGCAGAGCTTGCTTACTGGGGCCAACGTCCTGACTTTC
>TRBD2|many|TRBV19|TRBJ2-7|15
CASSYTGTSAYEQYF
TGTGCCAGTAGTTACACCGGGACTAGTGCCTACGAGCAGTACTTC
>NA|once|TRBV15|TRBJ2-5|15
CATSRGRRFGKTQYF
TGTGCCACCAGCAGAGGTCGGAGGTTCGGGAAGACCCAGTACTTC
>TRBD1|many|TRBV25-1|TRBJ1-1|20
CASSPPWGRGLVFVNTEAFF
TGTGCCAGCAGCCCCCCTTGGGGCAGGGGGCTGGTTTTCGTGAACACTGAAGCTTTCTTT
>NA|NA|TRBV7-9|TRBJ2-5|15
CASSPGKPNIETQYF
TGTGCCAGCAGCCCCGGGAAACCGAACATAGAGACCCAGTACTTC
>TRBD2|few|TRBV7-8|TRBJ2-5|16
CASSSYSSGSQETQYF
TGTGCCAGCAGTAGTTACTCTAGCGGGAGTCAGGAGACCCAGTACTTC
>TRBD1|many|TRBV5-1|TRBJ2-7|16
CASSWRATGVGYEQYF
TGCGCCAGCAGCTGGAGGGCGACAGGGGTCGGATACGAGCAGTACTTC
>NA|NA|TRBV5-1|TRBJ1-2|12
CASSDGGFGYTF
TGCGCCAGCAGTGACGGCGGTTTTGGCTACACCTTC
>NA|NA|TRBV20-1|TRBJ1-5|13
CSGTSGNKETQHF
TGCAGTGGTACTAGCGGGAACAAAGAGACCCAGCATTTT
>NA|many|TRBV6-5|TRBJ2-5|14
CASSYSWQQETQYF
TGTGCCAGCAGTTACTCTTGGCAGCAAGAGACCCAGTACTTC
>NA|many|TRBV12-3/TRBV12-4|TRBJ2-5|14
CASSTPPRGETQYF
TGTGCCAGCAGTACACCCCCCAGGGGTGAGACCCAGTACTTC
>TRBD2|NA|TRBV6-1|TRBJ2-5|15
CASTGQREGQETQYF
TGTGCCAGCACTGGACAGCGGGAGGGGCAAGAGACCCAGTACTTC
>TRBD1|NA|TRBV27|TRBJ1-1|16
CASRGNLGQLNTEAFF
TGTGCCAGCAGAGGTAACCTGGGACAGTTGAACACTGAAGCTTTCTTT
>TRBD1|many|TRBV12-3/TRBV12-4|TRBJ1-4|15
CASSSPGQANEKLFF
TGTGCCAGCAGCTCACCGGGACAGGCTAATGAAAAACTGTTTTTT
>NA|NA|TRBV7-9|TRBJ1-2|12
CASSFGYSGNTF
TGTGCCAGCAGCTTCGGGTACTCTGGAAACACCTTC
>NA|NA|TRBV3-1|TRBJ1-1|12
CASSRGPGKAFF
TGTGCCAGCAGCCGAGGTCCGGGGAAAGCTTTCTTT
>TRBD2|NA|TRBV29-1|TRBJ2-2|16
CSVEEGAGVRTGELFF
TGCAGCGTTGAAGAGGGAGCGGGAGTTAGAACCGGGGAGCTGTTTTTT
>NA|NA|TRBV7-8|TRBJ1-1|13
CASLEGVNTEAFF
TGTGCCTCCCTTGAGGGAGTGAACACTGAAGCTTTCTTT
>TRBD2|NA|TRBV9|TRBJ2-5|16
CASSVGSSGRQETQYF
TGTGCCAGCAGCGTAGGTTCTAGCGGGAGGCAAGAGACCCAGTACTTC
>NA|NA|TRBV5-1|TRBJ1-2|15
CASSLEGVETYGYTF
TGCGCCAGCAGCTTGGAAGGGGTGGAGACCTATGGCTACACCTTC
>NA|NA|TRBV7-8|TRBJ1-3|19
CASSRRVREGTRSGNTIYF
TGTGCCAGCAGCCGCCGCGTCAGGGAAGGCACCCGCTCTGGAAACACCATATATTTT
>NA|many|TRBV4-1|TRBJ1-4|15
CASSQETIEGEKLFF
TGCGCCAGCAGCCAAGAGACGATTGAGGGTGAAAAACTGTTTTTT
>NA|few|TRBV20-1|TRBJ1-2|12
CSATGVGYGYTF
TGCAGTGCTACAGGGGTGGGATATGGCTACACCTTC
>TRBD2|few|TRBV10-3|TRBJ2-7|14
CATSRLAGASEQYF
TGTGCCACCAGCAGGCTAGCGGGAGCATCCGAGCAGTACTTC
>NA|many|TRBV5-1|TRBJ1-4|14
CASGPGATNEKLFF
TGCGCCAGCGGTCCAGGAGCAACTAATGAAAAACTGTTTTTT
>NA|many|TRBV5-1|TRBJ1-3|15
CASSLEPNGGNTIYF
TGCGCCAGCAGCTTGGAACCCAACGGTGGAAACACCATATATTTT
>NA|NA|TRBV7-2|TRBJ2-7|15
CASSSRDESTYEQYF
TGTGCCAGCAGCTCCCGGGACGAAAGCACCTACGAGCAGTACTTC
>TRBD1|NA|TRBV2|TRBJ1-4|15
CASRDIQGGTRELFF
TGTGCCAGCCGCGACATTCAGGGGGGTACGCGGGAACTGTTTTTT
>NA|NA|TRBV2|TRBJ2-7|12
CASSYQGGEQYF
TGTGCCAGCAGCTACCAAGGAGGTGAGCAGTACTTC
>NA|many|TRBV5-1|TRBJ2-2|14
CASSLHGPPGELFF
TGCGCCAGCAGCTTGCACGGTCCCCCCGGGGAGCTGTTTTTT
>NA|NA|TRBV27|TRBJ2-7|14
CASRLAIGTYEQYF
TGTGCCAGCAGGCTAGCTATCGGAACCTACGAGCAGTACTTC
>NA|NA|TRBV29-1|TRBJ1-3|14
CSAKDSNSGNTIYF
TGCAGCGCCAAGGACTCAAACTCTGGAAACACCATATATTTT
>NA|many|TRBV19|TRBJ2-7|15
CASSLRNRGDYEQYF
TGTGCCAGTAGTCTTAGAAACCGGGGTGACTACGAGCAGTACTTC